A single TCR beta chain is shown here with its context. This entry comes from a study of Graves' ophthalmopathy and Graves' hyperthyroidism. Trimming removed 5 bases from V and 0 bases from J, with 13 bases in between. CDR1 and CDR2 from the germline V gene are SGHVS and FQNEAQ. This CDR3 contains 15 residues. Amplification targeted the TCR beta CDR3 regions, with RNA transcripts as the source material. The library came from an HTBI-primed first-round RT-PCR and a second-round multiplex PCR. Each CDR3 protein gets one entry after TCRdb re-called the multiplex PCR reads with MiXCR. The table has about 400,000 distinct CDR3 sequences, around 17% seen once.

Material for sequencing was peripheral blood. The V and J genes are TRBV7-8 and TRBJ1-2; D is undetermined. The TCR was taken from a young woman with Graves' ophthalmopathy. The CDR3 nucleotides are TGTGCCAGCAGCCCCGAGGGCTTAACTAACTATGGCTACACCTTC. Protein: CASSPEGLTNYGYTF.